This TCR beta chain appears in the sequencing data of a study of T cells in localized non-small cell lung cancer. Study-wide results and caveats: Investigators sequenced only a single tumor region, leaving heterogeneity possible. Higher blood T cell density went with longer overall survival. The highest T cell clonality was in uninvolved adjacent lung, above tumor. Turning up in adjacent lung were a median about 56 of the top 100 tumor clones.

The V gene end was trimmed by 4 bases and the J gene end by 4 bases; junction bases not matched to a gene: 4. Germline lookup yields CDR1 MDHEN and CDR2 SYDVKM. The CDR3 is 14 residues long. This clone turned up a few times. Its matching antigen is unknown. Profiling relied on immunoSEQ multiplex PCR, and the TCRdb table lists in-frame clones only, not all of them. The profile shows thousands of clones, roughly 40% of them singletons. The starting material was lung tumor tissue, obtained before any cancer treatment. The chain uses TRBV28 and TRBJ1-1; 9 nucleotides align to TRBD1. This TCR was sampled from a woman aged 35 to 75 with stage II squamous cell lung carcinoma. The CDR3 DNA is TGTGCCAGCAGTTCGGGACAGGGTAGCACTGAAGCTTTCTTT. This codes for CASSSGQGSTEAFF.